One and the same sample provided the 30 T cell receptor beta chains below, sequenced in a study of cytomegalovirus exposure and HLA in healthy donors. Primers included in the PCR were 60 Vbeta and 13 Jbeta primers. The data were produced by immunoSEQ multiplex PCR, yet TCRdb's version contains in-frame clones alone and is incomplete. There are around 150,000 clones in the sample; approximately 80% occur only once, and about 1.5% lies in the top ten. The sample comprised PBMCs. These receptors came from a man aged 25 to 45 in good health and CMV-seropositive.

V and J are TRBV23-1 and TRBJ1-5, with D possibly matching TRBD1 (5 bases). TRBV23-1 counts as an open reading frame of uncertain function. V lost 6 bases to trimming and J lost 2 bases, with 17 bases between them. This CDR3 is built from 16 residues. DNA for the CDR3: TGCGCCAGCAGCGCAGGGAGGGGATATTGCAATCAGCCCCAGCATTTT. It is translated as CASSAGRGYCNQPQHF.

The V call is TRBV18, the J call TRBJ2-2, with TRBD2 matching 12 bases. CDR3 length equals 18 residues. Trimming cost V 5 bases and J 5 bases; bases outside gene matches: 12. CDR1 is KGHSH and CDR2 is LQKENI in the germline V gene. In DNA form, the CDR3 reads TGTGCCAGCTCAGAACCGCGACTAGCGGGGGATGGGACCGGGGAGCTGTTTTTT. This translates into CASSEPRLAGDGTGELFF.

The V and J genes are TRBV30 and TRBJ2-4; maybe TRBD1 (5 bases). Per germline, CDR1 GTSNPN and CDR2 SVGIG (reference sequence). Trimming took 0 bases from V and 6 from J, leaving 12 bases between them. This CDR3 comprises 14 residues. CDR3 coding DNA: TGTGCCTGGAGTGTACAGGCCGCCTTAAACATTCAGTACTTC. It yields the protein CAWSVQAALNIQYF. The full variable domain, completed using reference TRBV30 and TRBJ2-4, is SQTIHQWPATLVQPVGSPLSLECTVEGTSNPNLYWYRQAAGRGLQLLFYSVGIGQISSEVPQNLSASRPQDRQFILSSKKLLLSDSGFYLCAWSVQAALNIQYFGAGTRLSVL.

The V and J genes are TRBV28 and TRBJ1-2, with unresolved D. Between the trimmed V and J ends, which lost 11 bases and 2 bases, there was a span of 9 bases. Germline V lookup: CDR1 MDHEN, CDR2 SYDVKM. The CDR3 extends over 11 amino acids. CDR3 in amino acids: CAAAVNYGYTF. The CDR3 DNA is TGTGCCGCGGCCGTCAACTATGGCTACACCTTC.

The chain employs TRBV27 and TRBJ2-5; 7 bases line up with TRBD2. Germline CDR1 MNHEY, CDR2 SMNVEV (reference sequence). The CDR3 totals 16 residues. Trimming took 0 bases from V and 5 from J; bases not matched to a gene: 9. CDR3 residues: CASSLSASGSAETQYF. The CDR3 bases are TGTGCCAGCAGTTTATCAGCTAGCGGATCAGCGGAGACCCAGTACTTC.

The V gene is TRBV27, the J gene TRBJ1-5; D gene uncertain. V shed 2 bases and J shed 7 bases, with 15 bases lying between them. The CDR3 totals 15 residues. Germline CDR1 is MNHEY and CDR2 is SMNVEV (reference sequence). CDR3 amino acids: CASSLEGRVHQPQHF. Written as DNA, the CDR3 is TGTGCCAGCAGTTTAGAGGGCAGAGTCCACCAGCCCCAGCATTTT.

The rearrangement links TRBV29-1 to TRBJ2-4, with a possible D match to TRBD2 (6 bases). Germline CDR1 SQVTM, CDR2 ANQGSEA. The germline V and J ends were trimmed by 4 bases and 7 bases, with 20 bases remaining between them. This CDR3 comprises 15 residues. The CDR3 nucleotides are TGCAGCGTTGTCTTCAAACTGGGACTCCAGAACATTCAGTACTTC. Translated: CSVVFKLGLQNIQYF.

This sequence joins TRBV28 and TRBJ1-5; D call uncertain. There are 13 residues in the CDR3. CDR1 is MDHEN and CDR2 is SYDVKM in the germline V gene. Between the trimmed V and J ends, which lost 6 bases and 1 base, there was a span of 7 bases. The CDR3 coding sequence is TGTGCCAGCAGCCAACAGAGCAATCAGCCCCAGCATTTT. Translating gives CASSQQSNQPQHF.

The genes are TRBV5-1 and TRBJ2-1, with TRBD2 identical over 12 bases. This CDR3 comprises 16 residues. CDR1 is SGHRS, CDR2 YFSETQ, per germline. J gave up 7 bases and V 1 base, and 6 bases lay outside the gene matches. Written as DNA, the CDR3 is TGCGCCAGCAGCTTGACCGGAGGACTAGCGGGGAATGAGCAGTTCTTC. Its protein product is CASSLTGGLAGNEQFF. Complete variable domain (other parts from reference TRBV5-1 and TRBJ2-1): KAGVTQTPRYLIKTRGQQVTLSCSPISGHRSVSWYQQTPGQGLQFLFEYFSETQRNKGNFPGRFSGRQFSNSRSEMNVSTLELGDSALYLCASSLTGGLAGNEQFFGPGTRLTVL.

V is TRBV7-9 and J is TRBJ1-3; D ambiguous. This CDR3 has 14 residues. CDR1 is SEHNR, CDR2 FQNEAQ, per germline (reference sequence). Trimming left V 1 base short and J 3 bases short, with 7 bases between. The CDR3 nucleotides are TGTGCCAGCAGCTTAGACAACATTGGAAACACCATATATTTT. Its translation is CASSLDNIGNTIYF. The whole variable domain, remainder taken from reference TRBV7-9 and TRBJ1-3, is DTGVSQNPRHKITKRGQNVTFRCDPISEHNRLYWYRQTLGQGPEFLTYFQNEAQLEKSRLLSDRFSAERPKGSFSTLEIQRTEQGDSAMYLCASSLDNIGNTIYFGEGSWLTVV.

The V gene is TRBV7-9, the J gene TRBJ2-1; 9 bases fit TRBD2. Germline-derived CDR1 and CDR2 are SEHNR and FQNEAQ (reference sequence). V lost 5 bases to trimming and J lost 5 bases; unmatched junction nucleotides: 10. The CDR3 sequence is 16 residues long. CDR3 coding DNA: TGTGCCAGCAGCCCCGGGCGGGGGGGGTGGGACAATGAGCAGTTCTTC. Its translation: CASSPGRGGWDNEQFF.

This chain joins TRBV21-1 and TRBJ1-2. TRBV21-1 is marked as a pseudogene. The CDR3 sequence is 20 residues long. CDR3 nucleotide sequence: TGTGCCAGCAGCAAAGCGCTTTATAGAAGGGACTGTAGGCTAAACTATGGCTACACCTTC. Protein: CASSKALYRRDCRLNYGYTF.

The V and J genes are TRBV27 and TRBJ2-3; 11 positions agree with TRBD2. CDR3 length equals 16 residues. Per germline, CDR1 MNHEY and CDR2 SMNVEV (reference sequence). Trimming cost V 2 bases and J 5 bases; bases outside gene matches: 6. The CDR3 loop is CASSLESGTSGDTQYF. The CDR3 nucleotides read TGTGCCAGCAGTTTAGAGTCTGGGACTAGCGGAGATACGCAGTATTTT.

The chain employs TRBV27 and TRBJ1-4; 9 bases fit TRBD1. The CDR3 length is 16 residues. Germline CDR1 and CDR2: MNHEY and SMNVEV (reference sequence). With 5 bases clipped from V and 7 bases from J, the junction kept 11 bases outside the gene matches. This CDR3 reads CASSPQAGTGSEKLFF. The DNA of the CDR3 is TGTGCCAGCAGTCCGCAAGCTGGGACAGGGAGTGAAAAACTGTTTTTT. Full variable domain (rest looked up from reference TRBV27 and TRBJ1-4): EAQVTQNPRYLITVTGKKLTVTCSQNMNHEYMSWYRQDPGLGLRQIYYSMNVEVTDKGDVPEGYKVSRKEKRNFPLILESPSPNQTSLYFCASSPQAGTGSEKLFFGSGTQLSVL.

The chain carries TRBV5-4 and TRBJ2-5, with 12 bases identical to TRBD2. The DNA end is a closer match to TRBJ2-7, so the J assignment may be wrong. The CDR3 is 15 residues long. Germline V gene data show CDR1 as SGHNT and CDR2 as YYREEE (reference sequence). CDR3 DNA: TGTGCCAGCAGCTTGAGGACTAGCGGGGACTACGAGCAGTACTTC. Protein: CASSLRTSGDYEQYF.

The genes are TRBV19 and TRBJ1-1; the D gene is possibly TRBD1 (6 bases). The CDR3 consists of 12 residues. Between the trimmed V and J ends, which lost 10 bases and 0 bases, there was a span of 9 bases. CDR1 and CDR2 (germline): LNHDA, SQIVND (reference sequence). CDR3 loop: CATQGLNTEAFF. CDR3 DNA: TGTGCCACTCAGGGGTTGAACACTGAAGCTTTCTTT.

The chain is built from TRBV5-1 and TRBJ1-5; D gene ambiguous. From germline, CDR1 is SGHRS and CDR2 YFSETQ. V lost 4 bases and J 0 bases, leaving 5 bases between the germline ends. The CDR3 extends over 13 amino acids. CDR3 protein: CASSADSNQPQHF. Here the CDR3 DNA reads TGCGCCAGCAGCGCGGATAGCAATCAGCCCCAGCATTTT.

This rearrangement joins TRBV9 to TRBJ1-2; D is perhaps TRBD1 (6 bases). V shed 3 bases and J shed 7 bases, with 19 bases lying between them. The CDR3 spans 15 residues. Germline V lookup: CDR1 SGDLS, CDR2 YYNGEE. CDR3 loop: CASSGPQGPRGGYTF. For the CDR3, the DNA is TGTGCCAGCAGCGGCCCCCAGGGGCCAAGAGGTGGCTACACCTTC.

The sample holds one count of this clone. The V and J genes are TRBV6-1 and TRBJ2-5; a possible D gene is TRBD2 (6 bases). CDR3 size: 15 residues. Between the trimmed V and J ends, which lost 4 bases and 5 bases, there was a span of 17 bases. Germline CDR1 reads MNHNS; CDR2 reads SASEGT. The CDR3 nucleotides are TGTGCCAGCAGTGCCGAGGTTAGCGGTTGGGAGACCCAGTACTTC. Translation: CASSAEVSGWETQYF.

The chain joins TRBV9 to TRBJ2-3; 7 nucleotides match TRBD2. CDR3 length: 16 residues. The germline V gene encodes CDR1 SGDLS and CDR2 YYNGEE. V shed 3 bases, J shed 6 bases, and the junction held 13 bases outside the gene matches. The DNA for the CDR3 is TGTGCCAGCAGCGCGAGGGGCGCGGGTAGCGGGGATACGCAGTATTTT. It specifies CASSARGAGSGDTQYF.

The rearrangement uses TRBV11-2 and TRBJ1-2; D is uncertain. V lost 5 bases to trimming and J lost 5 bases, with 18 bases between them. The CDR3 is 15 residues long. CDR1 and CDR2 (germline): SGHAT, FQNNGV. This chain's CDR3 is CASSPGSGLKYGYTF. CDR3 sequence (DNA): TGTGCCAGCAGCCCTGGGTCGGGGTTGAAGTATGGCTACACCTTC. Full variable domain (missing parts from reference TRBV11-2 and TRBJ1-2): EAGVAQSPRYKIIEKRQSVAFWCNPISGHATLYWYQQILGQGPKLLIQFQNNGVVDDSQLPKDRFSAERLKGVDSTLKIQPAKLEDSAVYLCASSPGSGLKYGYTFGSGTRLTVV.

The J gene is TRBJ2-5, the V gene TRBV5-1; no clear D. In germline, CDR1 is SGHRS, CDR2 YFSETQ. The V end lost 7 bases, the J end lost 1 base, and 8 bases lay between the germline ends. The CDR3 is 12 amino acids. CDR3 nucleotides: TGCGCCAGCTCCTACAGCCAAGAGACCCAGTACTTC. The encoded protein is CASSYSQETQYF.

This chain connects TRBV10-3 to TRBJ2-7, with D possibly being TRBD1 (5 bases). The CDR3 is 14 amino acids. Trimming took off 3 bases at V and 0 bases at J, with 9 bases between the two ends. The germline gives CDR1 ENHRY, CDR2 SYGVKD. CDR3 in DNA: TGTGCCATCAGTGAACAGGAACTCTCCTACGAGCAGTACTTC. Its translation is CAISEQELSYEQYF.

The chain recombines TRBV6-6 with TRBJ1-1; a possible D gene is TRBD1 (6 bases). Trimming shortened V by 8 bases and J by 5 bases, and 18 bases separated the two germline ends. This CDR3 spans 14 amino acids. Germline loops: CDR1 MNHNY, CDR2 SVGAGI (reference sequence). The CDR3 DNA sequence: TGTGCCAGCTCCCCCCAGGGGCGCGAAACTGAAGCTTTCTTT. Protein: CASSPQGRETEAFF.

The chain carries TRBV15 and TRBJ2-3, with TRBD2 matching 12 bases. This CDR3 contains 17 residues. The ends lost 3 bases at V and 4 bases at J; junction bases unmatched: 8. CDR1 LNHNV and CDR2 YYDKDF come from the germline V gene (reference sequence). In nucleotides, the CDR3 is TGTGCCACCAGCAGGATTCTAGCGGGAGGGGGCGCAGATACGCAGTATTTT. This encodes CATSRILAGGGADTQYF.

The chain links TRBV2 to TRBJ2-7; TRBD1 matches 8 bases. The CDR3 is 17 residues long. V shed 3 bases and J 4 bases; nucleotides not matched to a gene: 14. Germline loops: CDR1 SNHLY, CDR2 FYNNEI. The CDR3 reads CASSDPDRVVQEYEQYF. The CDR3 coding sequence is TGTGCCAGCAGTGACCCGGACAGGGTAGTTCAAGAGTACGAGCAGTACTTC.

The V call is TRBV5-4, the J call TRBJ1-1; a possible D gene is TRBD1 (5 bases). The V gene lost 4 bases and the J gene lost 0 bases, with 10 bases spanning the gap. The CDR3 length is 14 residues. CDR1 is SGHNT and CDR2 is YYREEE in the germline V gene (reference sequence). CDR3 DNA: TGTGCCAGCAGCAGCCAACAGGTGAACACTGAAGCTTTCTTT. Protein: CASSSQQVNTEAFF.

This clone was detected once. The chain has TRBV18 and TRBJ1-5, with 7 bases lining up with TRBD1. The trim removed 6 bases at V and 0 bases at J, leaving 8 bases unmatched. Per the germline V gene, CDR1 is KGHSH and CDR2 is LQKENI. The CDR3 covers 16 residues. CDR3 loop: CASSRGGTDSNQPQHF. CDR3 nucleotides: TGTGCCAGCTCGCGCGGGGGGACAGATAGCAATCAGCCCCAGCATTTT.

The V and J genes are TRBV2 and TRBJ1-1; D may be TRBD1 (5 bases). CDR1 is SNHLY and CDR2 is FYNNEI in the germline V gene. V was cut by 8 bases and J by 4 bases, with 11 bases left in between. CDR3 length: 12 residues. CDR3 loop: CASGQGSTEAFF. CDR3 bases: TGTGCCAGCGGACAAGGCTCCACTGAAGCTTTCTTT. The variable domain in full, with the rest retrieved from reference TRBV2 and TRBJ1-1, is EPEVTQTPSHQVTQMGQEVILRCVPISNHLYFYWYRQILGQKVEFLVSFYNNEISEKSEIFDDQFSVERPDGSNFTLKIRSTKLEDSAMYFCASGQGSTEAFFGQGTRLTVV.

The rearrangement uses TRBV2 and TRBJ1-5; tentative D call: TRBD1 (5 bases). CDR3 length equals 16 residues. Trimming left V 6 bases short and J 0 bases short, with 15 bases between. Germline loops: CDR1 SNHLY, CDR2 FYNNEI. The CDR3 loop reads CASRGTGRSSNQPQHF. The CDR3, as DNA: TGTGCCAGCAGGGGCACAGGAAGGAGTAGCAATCAGCCCCAGCATTTT. Based on the CDR3 plus reference TRBV2 and TRBJ1-5, the full variable domain is EPEVTQTPSHQVTQMGQEVILRCVPISNHLYFYWYRQILGQKVEFLVSFYNNEISEKSEIFDDQFSVERPDGSNFTLKIRSTKLEDSAMYFCASRGTGRSSNQPQHFGDGTRLSIL.